The clone carrying this T cell receptor beta chain was counted many times. Its antigen remains unidentified. V was pared by 3 bases and J by 2 bases, with 19 bases between. This CDR3 contains 17 residues. Germline values: CDR1 MDHEN, CDR2 SYDVKM. This entry comes from a study of T cells in Graves' hyperthyroidism and ophthalmopathy. Study-wide results and caveats: For ophthalmopathy, model prediction preceded onset by a median 6.5 months.

Enrolled ophthalmopathy patients presented with a Clinical Activity Score of at least 3, a NOSPECS grade of at least 4, and disease duration under 3 months. Authors of the study amplified TCR beta CDR3 regions from RNA transcripts. The study used the HTBI primer set for a first-round RT-PCR of the TCR CDR3. TCRdb processed the multiplex PCR reads anew with MiXCR; each CDR3 protein has one entry. The sample lists 640,000 or so distinct CDR3 sequences; over 12% were seen once. Sequenced sample: blood. The J gene is TRBJ2-5, the V gene TRBV28; weak D call: TRBD2 (6 bases). The source is a woman between 18 and 29 years old with Graves' ophthalmopathy. The CDR3 bases are TGTGCCAGCAGTTTTCACCGGCTGTCGACTAGACAAGAGACCCAGTACTTC. Translation: CASSFHRLSTRQETQYF.